Below are 30 T cell receptor beta chains sequenced from a single sample in a study of blood T cell repertoires in COVID-19. Assay: immunoSEQ multiplex PCR; the TCRdb copy retains only in-frame clones and omits some. This sample carries around 68,000 clones, over 70% of them seen once, and the ten largest clones take about 2.3%. The sequenced sample was peripheral blood. The receptors were gathered from a human donor in a cohort sampled during active COVID-19.

The count of this clone is one. V usage is TRBV30 and J usage is TRBJ2-3; 7 bases are shared with TRBD2. V gave up 0 bases and J gave up 4 bases; unmatched junction bases: 7. Germline CDR1 and CDR2: GTSNPN and SVGIG (reference sequence). The CDR3 length is 15 residues. The CDR3 DNA reads as TGTGCCTGGAGTGTGGGAGGGATCACCGCAGATACGCAGTATTTT. This sequence encodes CAWSVGGITADTQYF.

The rearrangement uses TRBV6-5 and TRBJ1-4; D uncertain. Trimming left V 6 bases short and J 3 bases short, with 14 bases between. The germline CDR1 and CDR2 sequences are MNHEY and SVGAGI. There are 15 residues in the CDR3. CDR3 sequence reads: CASRPFGRANEKLFF. The CDR3 DNA reads as TGTGCCAGCAGACCCTTCGGGAGGGCTAATGAAAAACTGTTTTTT.

This chain connects TRBV7-9 to TRBJ2-3; 7 bases line up with TRBD1. The CDR3 sequence is 13 residues long. Germline V gene data show CDR1 as SEHNR and CDR2 as FQNEAQ (reference sequence). V lost 0 bases and J lost 10; bases outside the gene matches: 4. CDR3 sequence reads: CASSLAGTDPQYF. In DNA, the CDR3 is TGTGCCAGCAGCTTAGCCGGGACAGACCCGCAGTATTTT.

V usage is TRBV2 and J usage is TRBJ2-2; no clear D gene. The V gene lost 2 bases and the J gene lost 1 base, with 5 bases spanning the gap. Germline V CDR1 and CDR2: SNHLY, FYNNEI. The CDR3 is 14 residues long. The CDR3 spells CASSERQNTGELFF. CDR3 nucleotides: TGTGCCAGCAGTGAAAGACAGAACACCGGGGAGCTGTTTTTT.

This clone was detected only once. The chain links TRBV18 to TRBJ2-5; TRBD1 matches at 8 bases. Per the germline V gene, CDR1 is KGHSH and CDR2 is LQKENI. V shed 5 bases, J shed 5 bases, and the junction held 7 bases outside the gene matches. This CDR3 is 14 amino acids long. CDR3 sequence reads: CASSERTGRETQYF. CDR3 nucleotide sequence: TGTGCCAGCTCAGAAAGGACAGGGCGCGAGACCCAGTACTTC.

V gene TRBV29-1 combines with J gene TRBJ1-2, with D perhaps matching TRBD1 (5 bases). V was cut by 5 bases and J by 8 bases, with 18 bases left in between. Germline V lookup: CDR1 SQVTM, CDR2 ANQGSEA. The CDR3 runs 13 residues. CDR3 bases: TGCAGCGTTCCCACCGGGGGGGGGAGAGGCTACACCTTC. Residues: CSVPTGGGRGYTF. The full variable domain, in which reference TRBV29-1 and TRBJ1-2 provide the parts outside the CDR3, is SAVISQKPSRDICQRGTSLTIQCQVDSQVTMMFWYRQQPGQSLTLIATANQGSEATYESGFVIDKFPISRPNLTFSTLTVSNMSPEDSSIYLCSVPTGGGRGYTFGSGTRLTVV.

The chain has TRBV19 and TRBJ2-3; 7 bases are shared with TRBD2. V shed 8 bases and J 1 base; nucleotides not matched to a gene: 9. The CDR3 runs 15 residues. Germline loops: CDR1 LNHDA, CDR2 SQIVND (reference sequence). The CDR3, as DNA: TGTGCCAGTGGTAGAAGGGCGGGGGGCACAGATACGCAGTATTTT. Translated, it gives CASGRRAGGTDTQYF.

This clone was observed once. The gene calls are TRBV15 and TRBJ2-3, with a possible D match to TRBD1 (7 bases). Deletions cut 10 bases from V and 3 bases from J, with 17 bases between. This CDR3 is built from 14 residues. Germline V gives CDR1 LNHNV, CDR2 YYDKDF (reference sequence). The CDR3 region is CAISRGTATDTQYF. DNA of the CDR3: TGTGCCATCTCACGGGGGACAGCGACAGATACGCAGTATTTT.

V is TRBV11-1 and J is TRBJ2-7, with unresolved D. With 1 base removed from V and 2 bases from J, the gap between germline ends came to 9 bases. The germline V gene encodes CDR1 SGHAT and CDR2 FQDESV (reference sequence). The CDR3 is 14 residues long. The CDR3 region is CASSLGLGTYEQYF. Written as DNA, the CDR3 is TGTGCCAGCAGCTTAGGTCTCGGTACCTACGAGCAGTACTTC.

This clone was seen a handful of times. The rearrangement links TRBV28 to TRBJ1-4; no clear D gene. Germline lookup yields CDR1 MDHEN and CDR2 SYDVKM. V was clipped by 7 bases and J by 0 bases, with 9 bases between them. The length of the CDR3 is 14 residues. CDR3 sequence reads: CASTLPATNEKLFF. The CDR3 DNA sequence: TGTGCCAGCACCCTTCCCGCAACTAATGAAAAACTGTTTTTT.

The chain joins TRBV27 to TRBJ2-7; TRBD1 aligns across 7 bases. The CDR3 length is 14 residues. Germline V gives CDR1 MNHEY, CDR2 SMNVEV (reference sequence). Unmatched junction bases numbered 6, after V lost 5 bases and J lost 2 bases. CDR3 protein: CASSPIRGPYEQYF. Here the CDR3 DNA reads TGTGCCAGCAGTCCAATAAGGGGGCCCTACGAGCAGTACTTC.

This chain's CDR3 is CASSPGLAGGLTGELFF. CDR3 DNA sequence: TGTGCCAGCAGCCCGGGACTAGCGGGAGGTTTGACCGGGGAGCTGTTTTTT. The chain joins TRBV5-8 to TRBJ2-2; 15 bases are a match to TRBD2. Germline V gene sequence: CDR1 SGHTS, CDR2 YDEGEE. Trimming at V came to 4 bases and at J to 5 bases, leaving 6 bases not matched to a gene. The CDR3 runs 17 residues.

The genes are TRBV5-6 and TRBJ1-1; no firm D call. The CDR3 loop spans 16 amino acids. The ends were cut back, 4 bases at V and 0 bases at J, with 16 bases in the middle. Germline V lookup: CDR1 SGHDT, CDR2 YYEEEE. The CDR3 coding sequence is TGTGCCAGCAGCCCCCTGAAGAAGGGAGTGAACACTGAAGCTTTCTTT. Protein product: CASSPLKKGVNTEAFF. Filled out from reference TRBV5-6 and TRBJ1-1, the complete variable domain reads DAGVTQSPTHLIKTRGQQVTLRCSPKSGHDTVSWYQQALGQGPQFIFQYYEEEERQRGNFPDRFSGHQFPNYSSELNVNALLLGDSALYLCASSPLKKGVNTEAFFGQGTRLTVV.

This chain joins TRBV19 and TRBJ2-1, with 7 bases identical to TRBD2. CDR1 LNHDA and CDR2 SQIVND come from the germline V gene (reference sequence). J lost 4 bases, V lost 1 base, and 4 bases had no gene match. CDR3 size: 15 residues. CDR3 DNA sequence: TGTGCCAGTAGTATAGTGGTAGCGGGTTACAATGAGCAGTTCTTC. Its translation is CASSIVVAGYNEQFF.

A remark on this clone: Other nucleotide sequences in the sample specify the same CDR3. This chain connects TRBV4-3 to TRBJ1-2, with D uncertain. The CDR3 contains 14 residues. Trimming shortened V by 3 bases and J by 8 bases, and 16 bases separated the two germline ends. Germline lookup yields CDR1 LGHNA and CDR2 YSLEER. CDR3 sequence: CASSHPDGTGGYTF. The CDR3 DNA is TGCGCCAGCAGCCACCCTGATGGAACGGGAGGCTACACCTTC.

The chain employs TRBV24-1 and TRBJ1-1; 11 bases map to TRBD1. With 10 bases clipped from V and 6 bases from J, the junction kept 6 bases outside the gene matches. In germline, CDR1 is KGHDR, CDR2 SFDVKD. The CDR3 extends over 13 amino acids. CDR3 nucleotide sequence: TGTGCCACGAGAGGACAGGGGGCGGCTGAAGCTTTCTTT. Residues: CATRGQGAAEAFF.

The chain couples TRBV5-6 to TRBJ1-6, with 9 nucleotides matching TRBD1. The CDR3 runs to 12 residues. The germline V gene encodes CDR1 SGHDT and CDR2 YYEEEE. The J segment lost 19 bases and the V segment lost 4 bases, leaving 9 bases of the junction unmatched. This CDR3 is CASSVGTGRLHF. CDR3 DNA: TGTGCCAGCAGCGTTGGGACAGGGAGGCTACACTTT.

V is TRBV18 and J is TRBJ1-1; 7 bases line up with TRBD1. With 6 bases clipped from V and 4 bases from J, the junction kept 14 bases outside the gene matches. This CDR3 contains 16 residues. CDR1 and CDR2 from the germline V gene are KGHSH and LQKENI. CDR3 nucleotides: TGTGCCAGCTCCCAAGGACAGTCTCAGGGGGGCACTGAAGCTTTCTTT. As protein: CASSQGQSQGGTEAFF.

The V gene is TRBV28, the J gene TRBJ1-6, with D unresolved. The ends were cut back, 2 bases at V and 6 bases at J, with 5 bases in the middle. There are 13 residues in the CDR3. The germline V gene encodes CDR1 MDHEN and CDR2 SYDVKM. This CDR3 is CASSLGSNSPLHF. CDR3 nucleotide sequence: TGTGCCAGCAGTTTAGGCAGTAATTCACCCCTCCACTTT.

The chain joins TRBV7-2 to TRBJ1-2; D call uncertain. Germline-derived CDR1 and CDR2 are SGHTA and FQGNSA. V was shortened by 8 bases and J by 4 bases, with 17 bases between the two germline ends. The CDR3 covers 14 residues. This CDR3 is CASSEQRGFYGYTF. The CDR3 bases are TGTGCCAGCTCGGAACAGCGAGGGTTCTATGGCTACACCTTC.

The chain carries TRBV5-1 and TRBJ1-1; 8 positions agree with TRBD1. Germline values: CDR1 SGHRS, CDR2 YFSETQ. The V gene end was trimmed by 5 bases and the J gene end by 0 bases; junction bases not matched to a gene: 3. This CDR3 is built from 14 residues. The chain's CDR3 is CASRATGVNTEAFF. CDR3 DNA: TGCGCCAGCAGGGCGACAGGGGTGAACACTGAAGCTTTCTTT. Drawing the rest from reference TRBV5-1 and TRBJ1-1, the complete variable domain is KAGVTQTPRYLIKTRGQQVTLSCSPISGHRSVSWYQQTPGQGLQFLFEYFSETQRNKGNFPGRFSGRQFSNSRSEMNVSTLELGDSALYLCASRATGVNTEAFFGQGTRLTVV.

The J gene is TRBJ1-4, the V gene TRBV15, with TRBD1 as a possible D gene (5 bases). This CDR3 is built from 16 residues. Looked up from germline, CDR1 is LNHNV and CDR2 is YYDKDF (reference sequence). Trimming took off 0 bases at V and 2 bases at J, with 10 bases between the two ends. The CDR3 is CATSRDQSGTNEKLFF. CDR3 nucleotides: TGTGCCACCAGCAGAGATCAGTCAGGGACTAATGAAAAACTGTTTTTT.

The chain combines TRBV5-6 with TRBJ2-3; possible D gene TRBD2, 7 bases. The CDR3 extends over 14 amino acids. Germline CDR1 and CDR2: SGHDT and YYEEEE. V gave up 6 bases and J gave up 4 bases, with 15 bases separating them. This CDR3 is CASTPGGGADTQYF. The CDR3 nucleotides are TGTGCCAGCACCCCAGGAGGGGGGGCAGATACGCAGTATTTT.

This clone was recorded only once. The genes are TRBV7-8 and TRBJ2-1; 15 bases are shared with TRBD2. CDR1 and CDR2 from the germline V gene are SGHVS and FQNEAQ. The junction had 7 bases not matched to a gene; V was cut back by 5 bases and J by 8 bases. The CDR3 is made up of 16 amino acids. The CDR3 loop is CASSPGLAGGPYEQFF. The CDR3 nucleotides are TGTGCCAGCAGCCCCGGACTAGCGGGGGGGCCGTATGAGCAGTTCTTC.

The V call is TRBV4-1, the J call TRBJ2-2; TRBD2 is a possible D gene (6 bases). Germline CDR1 is MGHRA and CDR2 is YSYEKL. The CDR3 runs 17 residues. V lost 0 bases, J lost 4 bases, and 15 bases lay in between. For the CDR3, the DNA is TGCGCCAGCAGCCAAGATCGCGGCGGGGCGGTCACCGGGGAGCTGTTTTTT. It is translated as CASSQDRGGAVTGELFF.

This clone was recorded once. The chain combines TRBV27 with TRBJ1-5; D possibly corresponds to TRBD1 (5 bases). The V end lost 8 bases, the J end lost 2 bases, and 19 bases lay between the germline ends. The length of the CDR3 is 16 residues. Germline CDR1 is MNHEY and CDR2 is SMNVEV (reference sequence). The CDR3 sequence is CASRRGGAVGNQPQHF. CDR3 nucleotides: TGTGCCAGCCGCCGGGGAGGGGCGGTTGGCAATCAGCCCCAGCATTTT.

The rearrangement joins TRBV7-2 to TRBJ2-1, with 10 nucleotides matching TRBD2. J lost 5 bases, V lost 1 base, and 2 bases had no gene match. Germline V CDR1 and CDR2: SGHTA, FQGNSA. This CDR3 comprises 15 residues. CDR3 nucleotides: TGTGCCAGCAGCTTAGTAGCGGGGGGAAACAATGAGCAGTTCTTC. The encoded protein is CASSLVAGGNNEQFF. Based on the CDR3 plus reference TRBV7-2 and TRBJ2-1, the full variable domain is GAGVSQSPSNKVTEKGKDVELRCDPISGHTALYWYRQSLGQGLEFLIYFQGNSAPDKSGLPSDRFSAERTGGSVSTLTIQRTQQEDSAVYLCASSLVAGGNNEQFFGPGTRLTVL.

The chain employs TRBV6-5 and TRBJ1-1; D possibly corresponds to TRBD1 (6 bases). V lost 7 bases and J lost 4, with 16 bases in between. The germline CDR1 and CDR2 sequences are MNHEY and SVGAGI. The CDR3 runs to 14 residues. The CDR3 region has the DNA TGTGCCAGCACCCTACGGGGGGGCGGCACTGAAGCTTTCTTT. It specifies CASTLRGGGTEAFF.

The V and J genes are TRBV5-6 and TRBJ1-2; D not resolved. V gave up 4 bases and J gave up 2 bases, with 15 bases separating them. Germline V CDR1 and CDR2: SGHDT, YYEEEE. The CDR3 extends over 15 amino acids. CDR3 DNA: TGTGCCAGCAGCATCCTCGACCCGGGGAACTATGGCTACACCTTC. Its protein is CASSILDPGNYGYTF.

Here the CDR3 reads CASSLGSARLLASEQFF. CDR3 DNA sequence: TGTGCCAGCAGCTTAGGTTCGGCTCGACTACTAGCGAGTGAGCAGTTCTTC. The chain links TRBV5-4 to TRBJ2-1, with 7 bases fitting TRBD2. V was clipped by 2 bases and J by 9 bases; unmatched bases: 17. Per germline, CDR1 SGHNT and CDR2 YYREEE (reference sequence). The CDR3 runs 17 residues.